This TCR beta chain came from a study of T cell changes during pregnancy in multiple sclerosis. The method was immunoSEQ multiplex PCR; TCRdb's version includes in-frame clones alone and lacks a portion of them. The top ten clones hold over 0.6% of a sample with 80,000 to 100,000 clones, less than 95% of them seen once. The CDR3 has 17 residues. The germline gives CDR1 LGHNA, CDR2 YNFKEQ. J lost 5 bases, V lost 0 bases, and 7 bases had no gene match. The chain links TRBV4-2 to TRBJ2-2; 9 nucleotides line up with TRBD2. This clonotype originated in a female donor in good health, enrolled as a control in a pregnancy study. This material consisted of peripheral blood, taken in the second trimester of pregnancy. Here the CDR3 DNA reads TGTGCCAGCAGCCAAGATGGAGCGGGGGGTTATACCGGGGAGCTGTTTTTT. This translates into CASSQDGAGGYTGELFF.